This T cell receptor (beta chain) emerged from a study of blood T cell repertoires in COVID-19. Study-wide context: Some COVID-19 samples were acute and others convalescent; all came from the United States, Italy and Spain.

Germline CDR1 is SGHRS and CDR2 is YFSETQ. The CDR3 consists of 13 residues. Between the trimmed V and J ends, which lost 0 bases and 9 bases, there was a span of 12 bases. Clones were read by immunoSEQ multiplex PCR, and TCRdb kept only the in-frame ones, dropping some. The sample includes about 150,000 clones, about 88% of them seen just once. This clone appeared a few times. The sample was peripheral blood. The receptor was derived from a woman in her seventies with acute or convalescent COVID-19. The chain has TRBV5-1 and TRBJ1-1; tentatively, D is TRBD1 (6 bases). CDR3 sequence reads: CASSLGDMGKAFF. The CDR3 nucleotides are TGCGCCAGCAGCTTGGGGGACATGGGGAAAGCTTTCTTT.